These 30 T cell receptor beta chains originate from one sample sequenced in a study of blood T cell repertoires in COVID-19. Data came from immunoSEQ multiplex PCR; TCRdb stores just in-frame clones and leaves some out. Of a few hundred thousand clones listed, roughly 86% were seen once; the top ten hold less than 4%. The sample taken for sequencing was peripheral blood. These receptors were obtained from a man younger than 35 with active or convalescent COVID-19.

This chain uses TRBV29-1 with TRBJ2-5; TRBD1 matches 7 bases. The CDR3 length is 12 residues. The germline CDR1 and CDR2 sequences are SQVTM and ANQGSEA. J gave up 5 bases and V 8 bases, and 8 bases lay outside the gene matches. CDR3 region: CSHIGGGETQYF. The DNA of the CDR3 is TGCAGCCATATAGGGGGCGGCGAGACCCAGTACTTC.

The rearrangement links TRBV29-1 to TRBJ2-5, with D maybe TRBD2 (5 bases). Trimming took 4 bases from V and 1 from J, leaving 13 bases between them. The germline V gene encodes CDR1 SQVTM and CDR2 ANQGSEA. The CDR3 consists of 14 residues. The DNA for the CDR3 is TGCAGCGTTGTGGGGAGAGGGATCCAAGAGACCCAGTACTTC. It is translated as CSVVGRGIQETQYF.

This chain connects TRBV25-1 to TRBJ1-2; D might be TRBD1 (6 bases). This CDR3 contains 13 residues. Trimming removed 3 bases from V and 5 bases from J, with 10 bases in between. CDR1 is MGHDK and CDR2 is SYGVNS in the germline V gene. The CDR3 DNA sequence: TGTGCCAGCAGTGACCTGGGACATTATGGCTACACCTTC. It encodes CASSDLGHYGYTF.

The chain carries TRBV14 and TRBJ1-2; D gene unclear. V lost 1 base and J lost 2, with 8 bases in between. CDR3 length: 14 residues. The germline V gene encodes CDR1 SGHDN and CDR2 FVKESK. DNA of the CDR3: TGTGCCAGCAGCCAAGCTTTAACAAACTATGGCTACACCTTC. Its translation: CASSQALTNYGYTF.

This clone was recorded only once. The CDR3 coding sequence is TGTGCCAGCAGCCAAACAGTTATGAACACTGAAGCTTTCTTT. Encoded protein: CASSQTVMNTEAFF. The chain has TRBV3-1 (or the pseudogene TRBV3-2) and TRBJ1-1; D is unclear. The germline V and J ends were trimmed by 2 bases and 0 bases, with 7 bases remaining between them. Germline CDR1 LGHDT, CDR2 YNNKEL (reference sequence). CDR3 length equals 14 residues.

Ten or more counts support this clone. The chain couples TRBV9 to TRBJ1-2; 7 bases agree with TRBD1. Trimming took 3 bases from V and 2 from J; bases not matched to a gene: 7. The CDR3 runs to 15 residues. The germline V gene encodes CDR1 SGDLS and CDR2 YYNGEE. CDR3 protein: CASSAQQGSNYGYTF. The DNA for the CDR3 is TGTGCCAGCAGCGCGCAACAGGGGTCGAACTATGGCTACACCTTC.

The chain has TRBV19 and TRBJ1-5; D is possibly TRBD1 (5 bases). Germline CDR1 reads LNHDA; CDR2 reads SQIVND (reference sequence). With 6 bases removed from V and 8 bases from J, the gap between germline ends came to 23 bases. This CDR3 comprises 16 residues. The CDR3 DNA reads as TGTGCCAGTAGCATATCCATGGGGGGGAGAGGGGAGCCCCAGCATTTT. Translated: CASSISMGGRGEPQHF.

This chain uses TRBV7-3 with TRBJ2-2; 9 bases fit TRBD2. The CDR3 is 15 amino acids. V shed 0 bases, J shed 5 bases, and the junction held 1 base outside the gene matches. Looked up from germline, CDR1 is SGHTA and CDR2 is FQGTGA. Here the CDR3 reads CASSLTSGRTGELFF. As DNA, the CDR3 is TGTGCCAGCAGCTTAACTAGCGGGAGAACCGGGGAGCTGTTTTTT.

The genes are TRBV7-9 and TRBJ2-2, with TRBD1 matching 10 bases. Germline values: CDR1 SEHNR, CDR2 FQNEAQ (reference sequence). This CDR3 comprises 16 residues. The trim removed 3 bases at V and 6 bases at J, leaving 7 bases unmatched. The CDR3 spells CASSFPPGQGPGELFF. The DNA of the CDR3 is TGTGCCAGCAGCTTCCCGCCGGGACAGGGGCCCGGGGAGCTGTTTTTT. Full variable domain (outside the CDR3, taken from reference TRBV7-9 and TRBJ2-2): DTGVSQNPRHKITKRGQNVTFRCDPISEHNRLYWYRQTLGQGPEFLTYFQNEAQLEKSRLLSDRFSAERPKGSFSTLEIQRTEQGDSAMYLCASSFPPGQGPGELFFGEGSRLTVL.

In this sample, this clone turned up a few times. The chain links TRBV21-1 to TRBJ1-1. TRBV21-1 is assigned pseudogene status. The CDR3 extends over 13 amino acids. This CDR3 is CASSKYLNTEAFF. In nucleotides, the CDR3 is TGTGCCAGCAGCAAATATTTGAACACTGAAGCTTTCTTT.

J is TRBJ2-1 and V is TRBV7-8; the D gene is possibly TRBD2 (6 bases). Germline V gene sequence: CDR1 SGHVS, CDR2 FQNEAQ. The CDR3 is made up of 16 amino acids. The ends were cut back, 5 bases at V and 1 base at J, with 15 bases in the middle. The chain's CDR3 is CASSPAGGTSYNEQFF. DNA for the CDR3: TGTGCCAGCAGCCCAGCCGGCGGGACGTCCTACAATGAGCAGTTCTTC.

This clone appeared a single time. V is TRBV6-4 and J is TRBJ2-1; 7 bases line up with TRBD1. V was pared by 4 bases and J by 5 bases, with 11 bases of the junction left unmatched. The CDR3 has 16 residues. Germline V gene data show CDR1 as MRHNA and CDR2 as SNTAGT. CDR3 sequence: CASSAGPGQSHNEQFF. CDR3 bases: TGTGCCAGCAGTGCCGGGCCGGGACAGTCCCACAATGAGCAGTTCTTC.

The rearrangement links TRBV20-1 to TRBJ2-3, with a tentative D call TRBD2 (5 bases). There are 12 residues in the CDR3. With 3 bases removed from V and 6 bases from J, the gap between germline ends came to 10 bases. CDR1 DFQATT and CDR2 SNEGSKA come from the germline V gene (reference sequence). CDR3 sequence (DNA): TGCAGTGCTAGTCGGGAAGGGGATACGCAGTATTTT. It encodes CSASREGDTQYF.

This clone was observed a handful of times. This sequence joins TRBV6-5 and TRBJ1-6, with D maybe TRBD1 (6 bases). Between the trimmed V and J ends, which lost 4 bases and 7 bases, there was a span of 17 bases. CDR1 is MNHEY, CDR2 SVGAGI, per germline. This CDR3 has 16 residues. CDR3 bases: TGTGCCAGCAGTTCCGAATTTCGACAGGAGAATTCACCCCTCCACTTT. Its protein product is CASSSEFRQENSPLHF.

A single count supports this clone. The V call is TRBV24-1, the J call TRBJ2-1; D is unresolved. This CDR3 is built from 12 residues. V was clipped by 1 base and J by 9 bases, with 6 bases between them. The V gene's germline CDR1 is KGHDR and CDR2 SFDVKD. The CDR3 reads CATSDFASEQFF. The CDR3 bases are TGTGCCACCAGTGATTTCGCGAGTGAGCAGTTCTTC.

The chain combines TRBV7-9 with TRBJ2-7; possible D gene TRBD1, 6 bases. V was shortened by 4 bases and J by 2 bases, with 15 bases between the two germline ends. Per germline, CDR1 SEHNR and CDR2 FQNEAQ (reference sequence). The CDR3 runs to 15 residues. CDR3 coding DNA: TGTGCCAGCAGCTCCCCTACAGGGCGAACCTACGAGCAGTACTTC. This codes for CASSSPTGRTYEQYF. Together with reference TRBV7-9 and TRBJ2-7, the CDR3 gives the full variable domain: DTGVSQNPRHKITKRGQNVTFRCDPISEHNRLYWYRQTLGQGPEFLTYFQNEAQLEKSRLLSDRFSAERPKGSFSTLEIQRTEQGDSAMYLCASSSPTGRTYEQYFGPGTRLTVT.

The V call is TRBV14, the J call TRBJ1-1; D is unresolved. This CDR3 contains 16 residues. V lost 3 bases, J lost 0 bases, and 14 bases lay in between. Germline CDR1 is SGHDN and CDR2 is FVKESK. The CDR3 is CASSHLGGLMNTEAFF. The CDR3 nucleotides are TGTGCCAGCAGCCACCTCGGAGGACTTATGAACACTGAAGCTTTCTTT.

A few counts support this clone. The gene calls are TRBV11-2 and TRBJ1-6, with D possibly being TRBD1 (6 bases). From germline, CDR1 is SGHAT and CDR2 FQNNGV. Trimming stripped 11 bases from V and 3 bases from J, with 14 bases between. This CDR3 region has 14 residues. CDR3 DNA: TGTGCCTCTGGGGGGGCCCTCTATAATTCACCCCTCCACTTT. Encoded protein: CASGGALYNSPLHF.

The count of this clone is one. The rearrangement links TRBV7-8 to TRBJ1-5, with TRBD1 identical over 8 bases. Germline CDR1 reads SGHVS; CDR2 reads FQNEAQ. The CDR3 length is 17 residues. The J segment lost 2 bases and the V segment lost 1 base, leaving 7 bases of the junction unmatched. CDR3 nucleotides: TGTGCCAGCAGCTTAGTCCAGGGGGCGATTGGCAATCAGCCCCAGCATTTT. Amino acid sequence: CASSLVQGAIGNQPQHF. The full variable domain, in which reference TRBV7-8 and TRBJ1-5 provide the parts outside the CDR3, is GAGVSQSPRYKVAKRGQDVALRCDPISGHVSLFWYQQALGQGPEFLTYFQNEAQLDKSGLPSDRFFAERPEGSVSTLKIQRTQQEDSAVYLCASSLVQGAIGNQPQHFGDGTRLSIL.

The J gene is TRBJ2-7, the V gene TRBV4-2; TRBD2 matches at 9 bases. This CDR3 has 17 amino acids. V shed 0 bases, J shed 5 bases, and the junction held 11 bases outside the gene matches. The V gene's germline CDR1 is LGHNA and CDR2 YNFKEQ. The CDR3 nucleotides are TGTGCCAGCAGCCAAGATGTAGCGGGAGCATTTTCGGACGAGCAGTACTTC. This encodes CASSQDVAGAFSDEQYF.

The genes are TRBV24-1 and TRBJ2-1; 12 positions agree with TRBD1. The CDR3 runs to 16 residues. With V trimmed by 3 bases and J by 8 bases, 7 bases remained unmatched. Per germline, CDR1 KGHDR and CDR2 SFDVKD. The CDR3 nucleotides read TGTGCCACCAGTGATGCCGGGACAGGGGGCAACCATGAGCAGTTCTTC. It codes for CATSDAGTGGNHEQFF.

The V gene is TRBV15, the J gene TRBJ1-2; 8 bases align to TRBD1. The CDR3 contains 15 residues. Losses at the gene ends were 1 base for V and 7 bases for J; bases not matched to a gene: 8. CDR1 LNHNV and CDR2 YYDKDF come from the germline V gene (reference sequence). This chain's CDR3 is CATSRGSGGGGGYTF. The DNA of the CDR3 is TGTGCCACCAGCAGAGGGTCAGGGGGCGGTGGTGGCTACACCTTC.

V is TRBV7-9 and J is TRBJ1-4, with no clear D. Germline assignment: CDR1 SEHNR and CDR2 FQNEAQ (reference sequence). The CDR3 is made up of 14 amino acids. V was shortened by 3 bases and J by 8 bases, with 13 bases between the two germline ends. CDR3 nucleotide sequence: TGTGCCAGCAGCTTCGATCGTTCAGGCGAAAAACTGTTTTTT. This translates into CASSFDRSGEKLFF. The variable domain in full, with the rest retrieved from reference TRBV7-9 and TRBJ1-4, is DTGVSQNPRHKITKRGQNVTFRCDPISEHNRLYWYRQTLGQGPEFLTYFQNEAQLEKSRLLSDRFSAERPKGSFSTLEIQRTEQGDSAMYLCASSFDRSGEKLFFGSGTQLSVL.

This chain uses TRBV24-1 with TRBJ2-5; 14 bases are a match to TRBD2. V dropped 5 bases and J dropped 5; count of bases not matched to a gene: 9. CDR3 size: 17 residues. The germline CDR1 and CDR2 sequences are KGHDR and SFDVKD. CDR3: CATSVPSGTSGSETQYF. The CDR3 coding sequence is TGTGCCACCAGTGTCCCCTCCGGGACTAGCGGGAGTGAGACCCAGTACTTC.

The chain carries TRBV19 and TRBJ2-7; D uncertain. CDR3 length: 13 residues. The V end was cut by 5 bases, the J end by 0 bases, with 8 bases between. Germline CDR1 is LNHDA and CDR2 is SQIVND (reference sequence). CDR3 sequence (DNA): TGTGCCAGTAGTCATCCATCCTCCTACGAGCAGTACTTC. Its protein is CASSHPSSYEQYF.

This rearrangement joins TRBV4-1 to TRBJ1-2; D is undetermined. Trimming cost V 3 bases and J 8 bases, with 7 bases left between them. CDR3 size: 11 residues. Germline CDR1 and CDR2: MGHRA and YSYEKL. The chain's CDR3 is CASSQESGYTF. CDR3 DNA sequence: TGCGCCAGCAGCCAGGAGTCCGGCTACACCTTC.

The chain joins TRBV19 to TRBJ2-3; TRBD1 agrees at 8 bases. The CDR3 covers 14 residues. The germline CDR1 and CDR2 sequences are LNHDA and SQIVND (reference sequence). After removal of 10 bases from V and 4 bases from J, the junction contained 10 bases not matched to a gene. The CDR3 DNA sequence: TGTGCCACCGGACAGGGTGTCGTCGCAGATACGCAGTATTTT. Translation: CATGQGVVADTQYF.

The chain carries TRBV25-1 and TRBJ1-2; D may be TRBD1 (6 bases). This CDR3 is 14 amino acids long. V was pared by 4 bases and J by 0 bases, with 9 bases between. CDR1 is MGHDK, CDR2 SYGVNS, per germline. The CDR3 loop reads CASSGTVPNYGYTF. The DNA of the CDR3 is TGTGCCAGCAGTGGGACAGTTCCTAACTATGGCTACACCTTC.

This sequence joins TRBV4-2 and TRBJ2-7; 10 positions match TRBD2. The germline CDR1 and CDR2 sequences are LGHNA and YNFKEQ. The CDR3 has 15 residues. V was pared by 0 bases and J by 6 bases, with 5 bases of the junction left unmatched. The chain's CDR3 is CASSQDEREGREQYF. The CDR3, as DNA: TGTGCCAGCAGCCAAGACGAGCGGGAGGGCCGCGAGCAGTACTTC.

This chain uses TRBV6-5 with TRBJ2-3; possible D gene TRBD2, 7 bases. In germline, CDR1 is MNHEY, CDR2 SVGAGI. The CDR3 loop spans 14 amino acids. The V and J ends lost 2 bases and 4 bases respectively, with 10 bases between them. This chain's CDR3 is CASSYGGAADTQYF. The CDR3 DNA reads TGTGCCAGCAGTTACGGGGGGGCGGCAGATACGCAGTATTTT.